These 23 T cell receptor beta chains were all obtained from the same sample, sequenced in a study of Ad26.COV2.S vaccination and SARS-CoV-2 variants. Only in-frame clones appear in the TCRdb table, and some are missing; sequencing was by immunoSEQ multiplex PCR. Of about 320,000 clones listed, 85% to 90% were seen once; the top ten hold more than 1.5%. Specified treatment: around 19 received Ad26.COV2.S at low or high dose, single or two shots; about 5 received placebo; per-sample allocation not given. Samples analyzed were those drawn on day 63 after the first vaccine or placebo injection. The sample here was peripheral blood, taken in a trial of Ad26.COV2.S vaccine versus placebo. These receptors all stem from a person aged 18-65 years who received the Ad26.COV2.S COVID-19 vaccine or a placebo.

The chain has TRBV15 and TRBJ1-6; 7 bases align to TRBD1. There are 18 residues in the CDR3. Germline V CDR1 and CDR2: LNHNV, YYDKDF (reference sequence). Unmatched junction bases numbered 5, after V lost 0 bases and J lost 0 bases. CDR3 coding DNA: TGTGCCACCAGCAGAGATTGGGGACAGAGCTCCTATAATTCACCCCTCCACTTT. Translating it yields CATSRDWGQSSYNSPLHF.

The sample holds one count of this clone. The chain is built from TRBV3-1 (or the pseudogene TRBV3-2) and TRBJ2-2; 12 bases are a match to TRBD1. The trim removed 6 bases at V and 0 bases at J, leaving 5 bases unmatched. This CDR3 contains 17 residues. Germline V gives CDR1 LGHDT, CDR2 YNNKEL (reference sequence). Written as DNA, the CDR3 is TGTGCCAGCAGGAGGGGACAGGGGGCGTCGAACACCGGGGAGCTGTTTTTT. Translated: CASRRGQGASNTGELFF.

The CDR3 nucleotides are TGTGCCAGCAGTCTACATGGGACAGGGGACAATTCACCCCTCCACTTT. Its protein is CASSLHGTGDNSPLHF. The V call is TRBV6-2 or TRBV6-3, the J call TRBJ1-6, with TRBD1 matching over 10 bases. V lost 5 bases, J lost 7 bases, and 8 bases stayed unmatched. The CDR3 is 16 residues long. Germline lookup yields CDR1 MNHEY and CDR2 SVGEGT.

This clone is a singleton in its sample. This chain joins TRBV9 and TRBJ1-1, with a weak D call TRBD1 (6 bases). The CDR3 is made up of 15 amino acids. Germline V gene data show CDR1 as SGDLS and CDR2 as YYNGEE. V lost 4 bases to trimming and J lost 0 bases, with 13 bases between them. The CDR3 region has the DNA TGTGCCAGCAGCCCACCAGGGACATTGAACACTGAAGCTTTCTTT. Protein: CASSPPGTLNTEAFF.

The gene calls are TRBV10-2 and TRBJ2-7, with unresolved D. The CDR3 has 12 amino acids. The germline gives CDR1 WSHSY, CDR2 SAAADI. The V end was cut by 8 bases, the J end by 0 bases, with 8 bases between. CDR3 protein: CASQDPSYEQYF. The DNA of the CDR3 is TGCGCCAGCCAGGACCCCTCCTACGAGCAGTACTTC.

CDR3 residues: CASQGNQPQHF. The CDR3 DNA sequence: TGTGCCAGTCAGGGGAATCAGCCCCAGCATTTT. V usage is TRBV6-5 and J usage is TRBJ1-5; weak D call: TRBD1 (6 bases). Trimming left V 9 bases short and J 4 bases short, with 7 bases between. The germline gives CDR1 MNHEY, CDR2 SVGAGI. This CDR3 spans 11 amino acids.

The CDR3 protein is CASSQGALGQPQHF. CDR3 DNA sequence: TGTGCCAGCAGCCAGGGGGCGCTCGGTCAGCCCCAGCATTTT. This chain uses TRBV16 with TRBJ1-5, with TRBD1 as a possible D gene (6 bases). Looked up from germline, CDR1 is KGHSY and CDR2 is FQNENV. This CDR3 is 14 amino acids long. V gave up 3 bases and J gave up 6 bases, with 12 bases separating them.

The rearrangement joins TRBV6-5 to TRBJ1-1; D is undetermined. The CDR3 sequence is 14 residues long. In germline, CDR1 is MNHEY, CDR2 SVGAGI. Trimming took off 2 bases at V and 5 bases at J, with 12 bases between the two ends. The CDR3 here is CASSYGQALTEAFF. The CDR3 bases are TGTGCCAGCAGTTACGGCCAGGCCCTTACTGAAGCTTTCTTT.

The rearrangement joins TRBV5-1 to TRBJ2-3; 8 bases line up with TRBD1. Germline V lookup: CDR1 SGHRS, CDR2 YFSETQ. Germline trimming cut 4 bases from V and 0 bases from J; bases unmatched to any gene: 4. This CDR3 region has 15 residues. The CDR3 DNA reads as TGCGCCAGCAGCGTGGGACAGGTGAGCACAGATACGCAGTATTTT. Its protein product is CASSVGQVSTDTQYF.

This clone was counted only a few times. The chain carries TRBV7-9 and TRBJ2-1, with D perhaps matching TRBD1 or TRBD2 (7 bases each). This CDR3 has 14 amino acids. Trimming took 3 bases from V and 10 from J, leaving 16 bases between them. Germline lookup yields CDR1 SEHNR and CDR2 FQNEAQ (reference sequence). CDR3 region: CASSLGGGYFEQFF. CDR3 nucleotide sequence: TGTGCCAGCAGCTTGGGAGGGGGCTATTTCGAGCAGTTCTTC.

The rearrangement joins TRBV6-2 or TRBV6-3 to TRBJ2-7; a possible D gene is TRBD2 (6 bases). This CDR3 has 13 residues. Trimming pared 6 bases from V and 2 bases from J, leaving 11 bases between. CDR1 is MNHEY and CDR2 is SVGEGT in the germline V gene. In nucleotides, the CDR3 is TGTGCCAGCAGCAGGACTACCCCCTACGAGCAGTACTTC. This translates into CASSRTTPYEQYF.

V gene TRBV3-1 (or the pseudogene TRBV3-2) combines with J gene TRBJ1-5; possible D gene TRBD1, 6 bases. Deletions cut 4 bases from V and 6 bases from J, with 10 bases between. The CDR3 totals 13 residues. Looked up from germline, CDR1 is LGHDT and CDR2 is YNNKEL (reference sequence). The CDR3, as DNA: TGTGCCAGCAGCCGCGGGGGCGGTCAGCCCCAGCATTTT. It codes for CASSRGGGQPQHF.

The chain has TRBV5-4 and TRBJ2-2, with a weak D call TRBD2 (6 bases). The V end lost 2 bases, the J end lost 2 bases, and 10 bases lay between the germline ends. Germline CDR1 and CDR2: SGHNT and YYREEE (reference sequence). The CDR3 is 15 amino acids. The DNA for the CDR3 is TGTGCCAGCAGCTTTGGGACTGTAAACACCGGGGAGCTGTTTTTT. Amino acid sequence: CASSFGTVNTGELFF.

The chain recombines TRBV19 with TRBJ2-1, with no clear D. This CDR3 contains 13 residues. The germline gives CDR1 LNHDA, CDR2 SQIVND (reference sequence). Trimming left V 8 bases short and J 3 bases short, with 11 bases between. The DNA of the CDR3 is TGTGCCAGTTCCCTAAGGGTCTACAATGAGCAGTTCTTC. It codes for CASSLRVYNEQFF.

The chain couples TRBV7-9 to TRBJ1-1; no definite D call. In germline, CDR1 is SEHNR, CDR2 FQNEAQ (reference sequence). The CDR3 spans 15 residues. With 1 base removed from V and 5 bases from J, the gap between germline ends came to 14 bases. The DNA of the CDR3 is TGTGCCAGCAGCTTAGGGTATGCAGGCGGGACTGAAGCTTTCTTT. Its translation: CASSLGYAGGTEAFF.

V and J are TRBV30 and TRBJ2-3; 8 bases align to TRBD2. Germline CDR1 and CDR2: GTSNPN and SVGIG (reference sequence). The CDR3 is 16 amino acids. J lost 2 bases, V lost 0 bases, and 7 bases had no gene match. The CDR3: CAWSVKGLGLTDTQYF. The CDR3 DNA follows: TGTGCCTGGAGTGTAAAGGGACTAGGGCTCACAGATACGCAGTATTTT.

The gene calls are TRBV6-1 and TRBJ1-3; D perhaps matches TRBD1 (5 bases). Germline CDR1 and CDR2: MNHNS and SASEGT. V dropped 2 bases and J dropped 0 bases, with 11 bases sitting between them. The CDR3 is made up of 16 amino acids. The CDR3 DNA is TGTGCCAGCAGTGAACTACGGGGCTACTCTGGAAACACCATATATTTT. Translated, it gives CASSELRGYSGNTIYF.

This chain connects TRBV19 to TRBJ2-7; D could derive from TRBD1 or TRBD2 (5 bases each). The CDR3 contains 16 residues. Germline V gives CDR1 LNHDA, CDR2 SQIVND (reference sequence). Trimming pared 4 bases from V and 7 bases from J, leaving 23 bases between. The CDR3 sequence is CASSTLPGQSLWEQYF. The CDR3 nucleotides are TGTGCCAGTAGTACCCTTCCGGGGCAGAGCCTTTGGGAGCAGTACTTC.

V and J are TRBV25-1 and TRBJ2-3, with D perhaps being TRBD1 or TRBD2 (6 bases each). Trimming took 3 bases from V and 1 from J, leaving 17 bases between them. This CDR3 has 17 amino acids. Germline CDR1 is MGHDK and CDR2 is SYGVNS. The CDR3 reads CASSDGGPERRTDTQYF. In DNA, the CDR3 is TGTGCCAGCAGTGATGGGGGGCCAGAGAGGCGCACAGATACGCAGTATTTT.

This chain connects TRBV12-3 or TRBV12-4 to TRBJ1-2; 9 nucleotides agree with TRBD1. V was clipped by 7 bases and J by 7 bases; unmatched bases: 7. The CDR3 totals 13 residues. Here the CDR3 reads CASTVNRGLGYTF. Written as DNA, the CDR3 is TGTGCCAGCACCGTCAACAGGGGGCTTGGCTACACCTTC.

The chain carries TRBV27 and TRBJ2-2; D may be TRBD1 (6 bases). The CDR3 extends over 16 amino acids. The germline V gene encodes CDR1 MNHEY and CDR2 SMNVEV (reference sequence). Trimming stripped 1 base from V and 4 bases from J, with 13 bases between. This CDR3 reads CASSLWTASGTGELFF. The CDR3 region has the DNA TGTGCCAGCAGTTTATGGACAGCTTCGGGCACCGGGGAGCTGTTTTTT.

V and J are TRBV5-4 and TRBJ1-5, with TRBD1 identical over 8 bases. Germline V gives CDR1 SGHNT, CDR2 YYREEE (reference sequence). J lost 4 bases, V lost 2 bases, and 5 bases had no gene match. The CDR3 is 15 residues long. Here the CDR3 reads CASSLQGQGNQPQHF. The DNA for the CDR3 is TGTGCCAGCAGCTTACAAGGACAGGGTAATCAGCCCCAGCATTTT.

The chain uses TRBV6-6 and TRBJ1-1, with TRBD1 matching 8 bases. The CDR3 loop spans 15 amino acids. Unmatched junction bases numbered 2, after V lost 0 bases and J lost 2 bases. Germline V gives CDR1 MNHNY, CDR2 SVGAGI (reference sequence). The CDR3 DNA reads as TGTGCCAGCAGTTACTCGACAGGGGCTAACACTGAAGCTTTCTTT. Residues: CASSYSTGANTEAFF.